This T cell receptor (beta chain) was identified in a study of blood T cell repertoires in COVID-19. Participants spanned ages roughly 18 to 90 years and resided in about two dozen US areas. Germline V gene sequence: CDR1 SGHDT, CDR2 YYEEEE. There are 16 residues in the CDR3. V gave up 4 bases and J gave up 1 base; unmatched junction bases: 5. Repertoires were generated with immunoSEQ multiplex PCR, while TCRdb's copy carries only in-frame clones and drops some. Of around 420,000 clones in the sample, roughly 87% were seen once. V is TRBV5-6 and J is TRBJ1-5, with 10 positions matching TRBD1. The sample comprised PBMCs or T cells enriched from blood (not recorded which). The TCR was taken from a woman in her thirties or forties with acute COVID-19. The CDR3 DNA reads TGTGCCAGCAGCCAGACAGGGGGCATGAGCAATCAGCCCCAGCATTTT. Translation gives CASSQTGGMSNQPQHF.